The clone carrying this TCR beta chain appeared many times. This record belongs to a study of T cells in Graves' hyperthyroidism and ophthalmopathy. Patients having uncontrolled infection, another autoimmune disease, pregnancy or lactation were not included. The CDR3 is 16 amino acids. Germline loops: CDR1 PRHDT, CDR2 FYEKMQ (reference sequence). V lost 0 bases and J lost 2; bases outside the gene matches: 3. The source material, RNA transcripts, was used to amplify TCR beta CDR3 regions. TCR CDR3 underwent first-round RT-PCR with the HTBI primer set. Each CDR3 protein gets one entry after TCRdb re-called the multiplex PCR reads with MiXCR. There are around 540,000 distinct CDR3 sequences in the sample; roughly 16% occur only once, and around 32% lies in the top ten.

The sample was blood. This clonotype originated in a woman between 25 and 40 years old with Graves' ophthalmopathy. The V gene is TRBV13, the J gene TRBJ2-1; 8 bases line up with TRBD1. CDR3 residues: CASSLGLQGAYNEQFF. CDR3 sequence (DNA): TGTGCCAGCAGCTTAGGCCTACAGGGGGCCTACAATGAGCAGTTCTTC.